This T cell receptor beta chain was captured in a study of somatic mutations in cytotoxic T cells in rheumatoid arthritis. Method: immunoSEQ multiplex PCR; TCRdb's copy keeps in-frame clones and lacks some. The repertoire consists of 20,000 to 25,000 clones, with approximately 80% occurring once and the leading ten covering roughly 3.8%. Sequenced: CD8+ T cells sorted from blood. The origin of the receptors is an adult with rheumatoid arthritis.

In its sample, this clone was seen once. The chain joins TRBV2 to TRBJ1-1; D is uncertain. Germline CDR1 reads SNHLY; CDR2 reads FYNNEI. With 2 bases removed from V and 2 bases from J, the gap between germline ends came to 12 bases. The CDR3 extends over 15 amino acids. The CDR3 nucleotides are TGTGCCAGCAGTGAATTCCAGGCCCTCAACACTGAAGCTTTCTTT. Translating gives CASSEFQALNTEAFF.